The 10 T cell receptor beta chains in this list originate from one sample, sequenced in a study of blood T cell repertoires in COVID-19 (dated by TCRdb to the early 2020s). Libraries were made using the immunoSEQ multiplex PCR assay. As stored in TCRdb, this immuneACCESS dataset retains in-frame rearrangements with V and J assigned. A fraction of the clones does not appear; measured against another copy, unresolved V genes explain less than half of the discrepancy, and the remainder lacks a known reason. For this sample there are some 170,000 clones; 75% to 90% appear just once. The ten largest clones add up to more than 5.5% of the sample. Sequenced: PBMCs or T cells enriched from blood (not recorded which). Source of these receptors: a middle-aged man who had recovered from COVID-19.

The gene calls are TRBV30 and TRBJ1-1, with 7 positions matching TRBD1. V shed 4 bases, J shed 1 base, and the junction held 6 bases outside the gene matches. Germline assignment: CDR1 GTSNPN and CDR2 SVGIG (reference sequence). The CDR3 has 14 amino acids. CDR3 in DNA: TGTGCCTGGACCCCCGGGACAGCGAACACTGAAGCTTTCTTT. Its translation: CAWTPGTANTEAFF.

The V and J genes are TRBV3-1 (or the pseudogene TRBV3-2) and TRBJ2-1, with D tentatively TRBD1 (5 bases). V was pared by 4 bases and J by 9 bases, with 19 bases between. This CDR3 region has 15 residues. Germline loops: CDR1 LGHDT, CDR2 YNNKEL (reference sequence). CDR3 DNA: TGTGCCAGCAGCCCATGGTGGGGCTTAGACGGTGAGCAGTTCTTC. It codes for CASSPWWGLDGEQFF.

CDR3 loop: CASSLDQKNIQYF. CDR3 in DNA: TGTGCCAGCAGCCTGGACCAGAAAAACATTCAGTACTTC. V is TRBV5-4 and J is TRBJ2-4; no reliable D call. Germline CDR1 is SGHNT and CDR2 is YYREEE (reference sequence). The CDR3 spans 13 residues. Trimming removed 4 bases from V and 4 bases from J, with 9 bases in between.

This sequence joins TRBV2 and TRBJ1-4, with TRBD1 matching over 8 bases. CDR3 length equals 14 residues. The germline V gene encodes CDR1 SNHLY and CDR2 FYNNEI. With V trimmed by 7 bases and J by 5 bases, 6 bases remained unmatched. The CDR3 reads CASTGGARNEKLFF. The CDR3, as DNA: TGTGCCAGCACAGGGGGCGCTAGGAATGAAAAACTGTTTTTT.

This clone was seen once. In DNA, the CDR3 is TGTGCCAGCAACAGCGGGACCACAGATACGCAGTATTTT. Translated: CASNSGTTDTQYF. This chain connects TRBV9 to TRBJ2-3; 7 bases align to TRBD2. V was clipped by 6 bases and J by 2 bases; unmatched bases: 3. This CDR3 spans 13 amino acids. The germline V gene encodes CDR1 SGDLS and CDR2 YYNGEE.

The CDR3 sequence is CASSLFGEGADKGYGYTF. CDR3 coding DNA: TGTGCCAGCAGCTTGTTTGGAGAGGGGGCGGATAAGGGCTATGGCTACACCTTC. The J gene is TRBJ1-2, the V gene TRBV5-6; 7 bases agree with TRBD1. The junction had 16 bases not matched to a gene; V was cut back by 1 base and J by 4 bases. This CDR3 region has 18 residues. The V gene's germline CDR1 is SGHDT and CDR2 YYEEEE.

The chain uses TRBV14 and TRBJ1-1; TRBD1 agrees at 8 bases. Germline trimming cut 0 bases from V and 4 bases from J; bases unmatched to any gene: 1. Germline lookup yields CDR1 SGHDN and CDR2 FVKESK. The CDR3 extends over 14 amino acids. CDR3 protein: CASSQETGVTEAFF. The CDR3 DNA follows: TGTGCCAGCAGCCAAGAGACAGGGGTCACTGAAGCTTTCTTT.

The gene calls are TRBV9 and TRBJ1-2; D uncertain. CDR3 size: 14 residues. V was pared by 0 bases and J by 7 bases, with 13 bases between. CDR1 and CDR2 from the germline V gene are SGDLS and YYNGEE. Written as DNA, the CDR3 is TGTGCCAGCAGCGTAGATGAGGTTTCTGTTGGCTACACCTTC. The encoded protein is CASSVDEVSVGYTF. Looking up the rest from reference TRBV9 and TRBJ1-2 gives the full variable domain: DSGVTQTPKHLITATGQRVTLRCSPRSGDLSVYWYQQSLDQGLQFLIQYYNGEERAKGNILERFSAQQFPDLHSELNLSSLELGDSALYFCASSVDEVSVGYTFGSGTRLTVV.

The CDR3 is CASSLAGAGAGANVLTF. CDR3 DNA: TGTGCCAGCAGCTTAGCGGGGGCAGGGGCCGGGGCCAACGTCCTGACTTTC. The V call is TRBV7-2, the J call TRBJ2-6; TRBD1 might be the D (6 bases). In germline, CDR1 is SGHTA, CDR2 FQGNSA. The CDR3 is 17 amino acids. Trimming pared 0 bases from V and 4 bases from J, leaving 13 bases between.

J is TRBJ2-1 and V is TRBV6-5, with TRBD2 matching over 8 bases. V gave up 7 bases and J gave up 2 bases; unmatched junction bases: 4. Germline-derived CDR1 and CDR2 are MNHEY and SVGAGI. CDR3 length: 14 amino acids. The CDR3: CASIPGLAYNEQFF. DNA of the CDR3: TGTGCCAGCATCCCGGGACTAGCCTACAATGAGCAGTTCTTC.